A single sample is the source of the 27 T cell receptor beta chains below, sequenced in a study of response to subunit inactivated influenza vaccine. One entry per CDR3 protein results from TCRdb running MiXCR on the RT-PCR reads. The data show 450,000 to 550,000 distinct CDR3 sequences, roughly 27% seen once. Specimen: CD4+ T cells sorted from PBMCs, collected more than 4 days after vaccination. The receptors shown here come from a man aged 50 or older who received an inactivated influenza vaccine.

This clonotype was seen a few times. The chain employs TRBV24-1 and TRBJ2-5; 10 bases agree with TRBD2. The CDR3 extends over 15 amino acids. Trimming removed 3 bases from V and 2 bases from J; junction bases left unmatched: 2. Germline V gene data show CDR1 as KGHDR and CDR2 as SFDVKD. The CDR3 DNA follows: TGTGCCACCAGTGATACTAGCGGGGCACAAGAGACCCAGTACTTC. This sequence encodes CATSDTSGAQETQYF.

The chain combines TRBV20-1 with TRBJ2-7; 7 bases map to TRBD2. J gave up 3 bases and V 4 bases, and 9 bases lay outside the gene matches. The CDR3 length is 14 residues. CDR1 is DFQATT, CDR2 SNEGSKA, per germline (reference sequence). CDR3 coding DNA: TGCAGTGCTACCCTTACGGGACTAATCTACGAGCAGTACTTC. Its protein is CSATLTGLIYEQYF.

This sequence joins TRBV20-1 and TRBJ1-1; tentatively, D is TRBD1 (5 bases). The CDR3 runs to 13 residues. Germline V gene data show CDR1 as DFQATT and CDR2 as SNEGSKA (reference sequence). Trimming cost V 0 bases and J 4 bases, with 9 bases left between them. The CDR3 is CSARDGGSTEAFF. In DNA, the CDR3 is TGCAGTGCTAGAGACGGGGGGAGCACTGAAGCTTTCTTT.

The rearrangement joins TRBV30 to TRBJ2-5, with a possible D match to TRBD1 (6 bases). This CDR3 is built from 12 residues. CDR1 and CDR2 (germline): GTSNPN, SVGIG (reference sequence). Trimming cost V 1 base and J 4 bases, with 7 bases left between them. The CDR3 reads CAWSEGGETQYF. CDR3 DNA sequence: TGTGCCTGGAGTGAAGGGGGAGAGACCCAGTACTTC.

This chain connects TRBV5-1 to TRBJ1-4; D gene unclear. V was trimmed by 0 bases and J by 5 bases, leaving 8 bases between them. CDR1 and CDR2 (germline): SGHRS, YFSETQ. This CDR3 contains 14 residues. CDR3 sequence: CASSLELENEKLFF. CDR3 nucleotide sequence: TGCGCCAGCAGCTTGGAGTTAGAGAATGAAAAACTGTTTTTT.

The chain links TRBV6-6 to TRBJ1-4; maybe TRBD1 (6 bases). Deletions cut 8 bases from V and 10 bases from J, with 17 bases between. CDR3 length equals 13 residues. Per the germline V gene, CDR1 is MNHNY and CDR2 is SVGAGI (reference sequence). CDR3 DNA: TGTGCCAGCTTCGAGGGGGGCGCAGGAAAACTGTTTTTT. This sequence encodes CASFEGGAGKLFF.

The chain recombines TRBV7-2 with TRBJ2-7; 9 nucleotides match TRBD1. The CDR3 contains 15 residues. V lost 3 bases, J lost 3 bases, and 6 bases stayed unmatched. CDR1 SGHTA and CDR2 FQGNSA come from the germline V gene. This CDR3 reads CASSLGSGQGYEQYF. The CDR3 DNA reads as TGTGCCAGCAGCTTGGGTTCGGGACAGGGCTACGAGCAGTACTTC.

The J gene is TRBJ2-1, the V gene TRBV4-2, with 12 bases aligning to TRBD2. Germline lookup yields CDR1 LGHNA and CDR2 YNFKEQ. The CDR3 has 15 residues. Trimming at V came to 4 bases and at J to 8 bases, leaving 6 bases not matched to a gene. The CDR3 is CASSLLAGGSDEQFF. In DNA, the CDR3 is TGTGCCAGCAGCCTACTAGCGGGGGGATCTGATGAGCAGTTCTTC.

V gene TRBV6-5 combines with J gene TRBJ2-7; D gene unclear. CDR3 length: 14 amino acids. The V gene's germline CDR1 is MNHEY and CDR2 SVGAGI. V was cut by 0 bases and J by 2 bases, with 8 bases left in between. DNA for the CDR3: TGTGCCAGCAGTTACTCGGGCCACGCCTACGAGCAGTACTTC. Translating gives CASSYSGHAYEQYF.

This chain links TRBV12-3 or TRBV12-4 with TRBJ1-5; no definite D call. Trimming pared 10 bases from V and 4 bases from J, leaving 11 bases between. CDR3 length: 12 amino acids. The CDR3 is CATTMGNQPQHF. CDR3 bases: TGTGCCACCACGATGGGGAATCAGCCCCAGCATTTT.

The V call is TRBV7-9, the J call TRBJ1-1; D ambiguous. The CDR3 has 15 residues. In germline, CDR1 is SEHNR, CDR2 FQNEAQ (reference sequence). V gave up 0 bases and J gave up 0 bases, with 8 bases separating them. CDR3 loop: CASSLAGAMNTEAFF. In nucleotides, the CDR3 is TGTGCCAGCAGCTTAGCCGGAGCTATGAACACTGAAGCTTTCTTT. Full variable domain (missing parts from reference TRBV7-9 and TRBJ1-1): DTGVSQNPRHKITKRGQNVTFRCDPISEHNRLYWYRQTLGQGPEFLTYFQNEAQLEKSRLLSDRFSAERPKGSFSTLEIQRTEQGDSAMYLCASSLAGAMNTEAFFGQGTRLTVV.

This clonotype was observed a handful of times. This chain connects TRBV6-1 to TRBJ1-1; perhaps TRBD1 as D (5 bases). The CDR3 covers 15 residues. The V end lost 2 bases, the J end lost 1 base, and 11 bases lay between the germline ends. The germline V gene encodes CDR1 MNHNS and CDR2 SASEGT. The CDR3 DNA reads TGTGCCAGCAGTGAATGGGTCAGGGCGAACACTGAAGCTTTCTTT. This encodes CASSEWVRANTEAFF.

The CDR3 nucleotides are TGCAGTGCTAGAGGCGGGAATACAGATACGCAGTATTTT. Translation gives CSARGGNTDTQYF. This sequence joins TRBV20-1 and TRBJ2-3; weak D call: TRBD2 (6 bases). Trimming shortened V by 1 base and J by 3 bases, and 8 bases separated the two germline ends. Per germline, CDR1 DFQATT and CDR2 SNEGSKA (reference sequence). This CDR3 contains 13 residues.

This chain links TRBV5-5 with TRBJ1-5; no reliable D call. V gave up 1 base and J gave up 0 bases, with 11 bases separating them. The V gene's germline CDR1 is SGHKS and CDR2 YYEKEE (reference sequence). The CDR3 is 16 amino acids. CDR3 region: CASSLFQAPSNQPQHF. CDR3 coding DNA: TGTGCCAGCAGCTTGTTCCAGGCCCCTAGCAATCAGCCCCAGCATTTT.

The V and J genes are TRBV20-1 and TRBJ1-6; TRBD1 agrees at 11 bases. With 0 bases clipped from V and 9 bases from J, the junction kept 4 bases outside the gene matches. The germline V gene has CDR1 DFQATT and CDR2 SNEGSKA (reference sequence). The CDR3 covers 15 residues. The CDR3 spells CSARETGTGGSPLHF. In DNA, the CDR3 is TGCAGTGCTAGAGAAACCGGGACAGGGGGTTCACCCCTCCACTTT.

The chain uses TRBV14 and TRBJ2-7; 7 nucleotides agree with TRBD2. V trimming: 5 bases; J trimming: 6 bases; junction bases outside the gene matches: 7. Germline V CDR1 and CDR2: SGHDN, FVKESK. This CDR3 has 13 amino acids. The CDR3 bases are TGTGCCAGCAGCTCCCGACTAGCTGGCGAGCAGTACTTC. Translating gives CASSSRLAGEQYF.

The rearrangement joins TRBV4-1 to TRBJ2-5; 12 nucleotides agree with TRBD2. This CDR3 region has 17 residues. The ends lost 1 base at V and 7 bases at J; junction bases unmatched: 10. Germline-derived CDR1 and CDR2 are MGHRA and YSYEKL. CDR3 sequence: CASSQAPLAGGRRTQYF. The CDR3 coding sequence is TGCGCCAGCAGCCAAGCGCCACTAGCGGGGGGCCGACGGACCCAGTACTTC.

This sequence joins TRBV7-2 and TRBJ1-5; possible D gene TRBD1, 5 bases. The CDR3 extends over 15 amino acids. V was pared by 3 bases and J by 4 bases, with 13 bases between. Germline CDR1 reads SGHTA; CDR2 reads FQGNSA. CDR3 loop: CASSFSGGQNQPQHF. The CDR3 coding sequence is TGTGCCAGCAGCTTTTCTGGAGGACAAAATCAGCCCCAGCATTTT.

This clonotype turned up a few times. This sequence joins TRBV12-3 or TRBV12-4 and TRBJ1-5, with D unclear. The CDR3 has 14 amino acids. V lost 6 bases and J lost 0, with 9 bases in between. CDR3 sequence: CASSKGYSNQPQHF. The CDR3 nucleotides read TGTGCCAGCAGCAAAGGGTATAGCAATCAGCCCCAGCATTTT.

V gene TRBV7-9 combines with J gene TRBJ1-1, with a tentative D call TRBD1 (5 bases). V lost 5 bases to trimming and J lost 4 bases, with 11 bases between them. This CDR3 has 13 residues. The V gene's germline CDR1 is SEHNR and CDR2 FQNEAQ (reference sequence). This CDR3 reads CASSPREITEAFF. CDR3 bases: TGTGCCAGCAGCCCCAGGGAAATCACTGAAGCTTTCTTT. The whole variable domain, filled in from reference TRBV7-9 and TRBJ1-1, reads DTGVSQNPRHKITKRGQNVTFRCDPISEHNRLYWYRQTLGQGPEFLTYFQNEAQLEKSRLLSDRFSAERPKGSFSTLEIQRTEQGDSAMYLCASSPREITEAFFGQGTRLTVV.

The chain couples TRBV7-2 to TRBJ2-3, with 8 bases aligning to TRBD2. The germline gives CDR1 SGHTA, CDR2 FQGNSA. The CDR3 is 14 amino acids. Trimming removed 8 bases from V and 3 bases from J; junction bases left unmatched: 7. As DNA, the CDR3 is TGTGCCAGCCGTCCCGGGAGGGCGACAGATACGCAGTATTTT. Translated, it gives CASRPGRATDTQYF.

A few counts support this clonotype. The chain carries TRBV10-2 and TRBJ2-3; TRBD2 agrees at 11 bases. Germline loops: CDR1 WSHSY, CDR2 SAAADI. The V segment lost 6 bases and the J segment 2 bases; nucleotides outside the gene matches: 7. This CDR3 region has 16 residues. The chain's CDR3 is CASRPGLAGITDTQYF. DNA of the CDR3: TGCGCCAGCAGACCTGGACTAGCGGGTATCACAGATACGCAGTATTTT.

V and J are TRBV7-9 and TRBJ2-7; tentative D call: TRBD2 (5 bases). The CDR3 loop spans 14 amino acids. V was trimmed by 3 bases and J by 7 bases, leaving 16 bases between them. Germline V CDR1 and CDR2: SEHNR, FQNEAQ (reference sequence). This CDR3 reads CASSFNRAGGEQYF. The DNA for the CDR3 is TGTGCCAGCAGCTTTAATCGCGCAGGAGGAGAGCAGTACTTC.

There are a few counts of this clonotype. A read error may account for a junction end that differs from germline. The gene calls are TRBV29-1 and TRBJ1-1, with a weak D call TRBD1 (5 bases). The CDR3 extends over 13 amino acids. The germline gives CDR1 SQVTM, CDR2 ANQGSEA. The CDR3 region has the DNA TGCAGCGTCGAAGGGACGGTGAACACTGAAGCTTTCTTT. Translating gives CSVEGTVNTEAFF.

The chain carries TRBV10-2 and TRBJ2-1; the match to TRBD2 covers 15 bases. V lost 2 bases to trimming and J lost 8 bases; unmatched junction nucleotides: 7. This CDR3 is built from 17 residues. CDR1 WSHSY and CDR2 SAAADI come from the germline V gene. The CDR3 sequence: CASSELGTSGRRDEQFF. Written as DNA, the CDR3 is TGCGCCAGCAGTGAGCTCGGGACTAGCGGGAGGAGGGATGAGCAGTTCTTC.

The DNA for the CDR3 is TGTGCCAGCAGCTTACTGTTCCGCACCGCGAACACCGGGGAGCTGTTTTTT. Translated: CASSLLFRTANTGELFF. The J gene is TRBJ2-2, the V gene TRBV7-2, with D unresolved. V was shortened by 2 bases and J by 0 bases, with 13 bases between the two germline ends. CDR3 length: 17 amino acids. The germline V gene has CDR1 SGHTA and CDR2 FQGNSA. Looking up the rest from reference TRBV7-2 and TRBJ2-2 gives the full variable domain: GAGVSQSPSNKVTEKGKDVELRCDPISGHTALYWYRQSLGQGLEFLIYFQGNSAPDKSGLPSDRFSAERTGGSVSTLTIQRTQQEDSAVYLCASSLLFRTANTGELFFGEGSRLTVL.

This chain's CDR3 is CASSELGRYRITEAFF. In DNA form, the CDR3 reads TGTGCCAGCAGTGAATTGGGCAGGTATCGGATCACTGAAGCTTTCTTT. V gene TRBV25-1 combines with J gene TRBJ1-1; D unresolved. The CDR3 contains 16 residues. CDR1 is MGHDK, CDR2 SYGVNS, per germline. The V and J ends lost 1 base and 4 bases respectively, with 16 bases between them.